The 11 T cell receptor beta chains reported below all come from one sample, sequenced in a study of CD8 T cells in Susac syndrome. Reverse transcription of roughly 0.5 to 1 ug RNA used random hexamers. Each CDR3 protein is one row after TCRdb ran MiXCR on the immunoSEQ multiplex PCR reads. The sample shows approximately 210,000 distinct CDR3 sequences, around 96% of them seen only once. Sequencing was done on a sample of CD4+ T cells from PBMCs. The receptors originated from a human donor with multiple sclerosis.

The V call is TRBV3-1, the J call TRBJ2-7; D tentatively fits TRBD1 or TRBD2 (5 bases each). The CDR3 consists of 15 residues. From germline, CDR1 is LGHDT and CDR2 YNNKEL (reference sequence). The V gene lost 1 base and the J gene lost 0 bases, with 10 bases spanning the gap. CDR3 sequence: CASSQGPGTSYEQYF. CDR3 DNA: TGTGCCAGCAGCCAAGGGCCAGGGACCTCCTACGAGCAGTACTTC.

The rearrangement joins TRBV28 to TRBJ2-7; D unclear. The CDR3 has 11 residues. The germline V gene has CDR1 MDHEN and CDR2 SYDVKM. Deletions cut 5 bases from V and 2 bases from J, with 4 bases between. CDR3 in amino acids: CASSTPYEQYF. CDR3 bases: TGTGCCAGCAGTACCCCCTACGAGCAGTACTTC.

The CDR3 here is CANAVGRNTEAFF. CDR3 DNA: TGTGCCAACGCCGTCGGTCGGAACACTGAAGCTTTCTTT. The rearrangement joins TRBV6-6 to TRBJ1-1, with D unclear. Germline loops: CDR1 MNHNY, CDR2 SVGAGI (reference sequence). Trimming pared 10 bases from V and 1 base from J, leaving 13 bases between. The CDR3 contains 13 residues.

The rearrangement links TRBV28 to TRBJ2-3; D is ambiguous. Germline V gene sequence: CDR1 MDHEN, CDR2 SYDVKM. Trimming removed 6 bases at V and 0 bases at J, with 16 bases between. This CDR3 is 16 amino acids long. The CDR3 DNA reads TGTGCCAGCAGGGCATGGCAGCTATCTAGCACAGATACGCAGTATTTT. The encoded protein is CASRAWQLSSTDTQYF.

The rearrangement links TRBV20-1 to TRBJ2-2, with D hard to call. This CDR3 has 13 residues. V was trimmed by 2 bases and J by 1 base, leaving 5 bases between them. The V gene's germline CDR1 is DFQATT and CDR2 SNEGSKA (reference sequence). The CDR3 loop reads CSARLGNTGELFF. The CDR3 DNA sequence: TGCAGTGCTAGATTGGGGAACACCGGGGAGCTGTTTTTT.

This chain links TRBV3-1 with TRBJ2-7; possible D gene TRBD2, 6 bases. CDR1 is LGHDT and CDR2 is YNNKEL in the germline V gene (reference sequence). The length of the CDR3 is 16 residues. V was trimmed by 0 bases and J by 2 bases, leaving 14 bases between them. The DNA for the CDR3 is TGTGCCAGCAGCCAAGATCTCGGGAGAGGGACCTACGAGCAGTACTTC. This codes for CASSQDLGRGTYEQYF.

This chain connects TRBV3-1 to TRBJ1-1; TRBD1 matches 9 bases. The CDR3 runs 17 residues. V shed 1 base and J 4 bases; nucleotides not matched to a gene: 10. Germline lookup yields CDR1 LGHDT and CDR2 YNNKEL (reference sequence). CDR3 nucleotides: TGTGCCAGCAGCCAAGCCGGGACAGGGAAGTCGGTCACTGAAGCTTTCTTT. Translated: CASSQAGTGKSVTEAFF.

This chain links TRBV5-4 with TRBJ1-6, with D possibly TRBD1 on 6 matching bases. Germline loops: CDR1 SGHNT, CDR2 YYREEE (reference sequence). CDR3 length: 15 residues. V lost 1 base and J 7 bases, leaving 12 bases between the germline ends. The CDR3: CASSLFAGVNSPLHF. The DNA for the CDR3 is TGTGCCAGCAGCTTGTTTGCAGGGGTCAATTCACCCCTCCACTTT.

CDR3 nucleotide sequence: TGTGCCAGCAGTTTCATGGGGGAGGCCCACTACGAGCAGTACTTC. It specifies CASSFMGEAHYEQYF. The chain uses TRBV28 and TRBJ2-7; tentatively, D is TRBD2 (6 bases). This CDR3 is built from 15 residues. V lost 3 bases and J 3 bases, leaving 15 bases between the germline ends. In germline, CDR1 is MDHEN, CDR2 SYDVKM.

V is TRBV23-1 and J is TRBJ2-7; 9 positions agree with TRBD1. TRBV23-1 is classed as an ORF, of uncertain function. V lost 2 bases to trimming and J lost 0 bases; unmatched junction nucleotides: 8. CDR3 length: 17 amino acids. In DNA form, the CDR3 reads TGCGCCAGCAGTCAAAGACAGGGGGGCTTTTCCTCCTACGAGCAGTACTTC. It is translated as CASSQRQGGFSSYEQYF.

The chain links TRBV5-6 to TRBJ2-7; 7 nucleotides line up with TRBD1. The CDR3 is made up of 14 amino acids. V shed 3 bases, J shed 0 bases, and the junction held 3 bases outside the gene matches. Germline assignment: CDR1 SGHDT and CDR2 YYEEEE. The CDR3 DNA follows: TGTGCCAGCAGCTGGGGACAGAGCTCCTACGAGCAGTACTTC. Its translation: CASSWGQSSYEQYF.